Following are 16 T cell receptor beta chains from one sample sequenced in a study of OX40 agonist ivuxolimab in advanced cancers. Profiling relied on immunoSEQ multiplex PCR, and the TCRdb table lists in-frame clones only, not all of them. The table records 80,000 to 100,000 clones, approximately 90% of them present only once. The source material was CD4+ or CD8+ T cells sorted from blood, sampled in a trial of the OX40 agonist ivuxolimab. The receptor source for this set is an adult with an advanced solid tumor such as melanoma, head and neck, liver or kidney cancer.

This clone has more than one count but fewer than ten. The CDR3 is CASSLDGGSTRNTEAFF. The DNA for the CDR3 is TGTGCCAGCAGCTTAGATGGTGGGTCTACTCGGAACACTGAAGCTTTCTTT. The chain uses TRBV11-2 and TRBJ1-1; no reliable D call. The germline V gene encodes CDR1 SGHAT and CDR2 FQNNGV. This CDR3 contains 17 residues. Trimming stripped 0 bases from V and 1 base from J, with 15 bases between.

This rearrangement joins TRBV5-8 to TRBJ2-2; no clear D gene. Trimming pared 1 base from V and 1 base from J, leaving 11 bases between. Germline assignment: CDR1 SGHTS and CDR2 YDEGEE. CDR3 length: 16 amino acids. The CDR3 nucleotides are TGTGCCAGCAGCTTGTTCCCCGTTGGGAACACCGGGGAGCTGTTTTTT. This sequence encodes CASSLFPVGNTGELFF.

V is TRBV18 and J is TRBJ2-5, with 8 bases that match TRBD2. Germline assignment: CDR1 KGHSH and CDR2 LQKENI. J gave up 9 bases and V 6 bases, and 9 bases lay outside the gene matches. This CDR3 region has 13 residues. The CDR3 DNA follows: TGTGCCAGCTCCCCCGGGACTAGTATGCCCCAGTACTTC. Protein product: CASSPGTSMPQYF.

The chain uses TRBV5-5 and TRBJ1-2, with 8 bases that match TRBD1. The germline CDR1 and CDR2 sequences are SGHKS and YYEKEE (reference sequence). The CDR3 length is 15 residues. Unmatched junction bases numbered 11, after V lost 3 bases and J lost 7 bases. The CDR3 DNA follows: TGTGCCAGCAGCTCCGGACAGGGCGAGTGGTTTGGCTACACCTTC. Protein product: CASSSGQGEWFGYTF.

This chain links TRBV28 with TRBJ1-2; D is perhaps TRBD1 (5 bases). CDR1 MDHEN and CDR2 SYDVKM come from the germline V gene. With 4 bases removed from V and 4 bases from J, the gap between germline ends came to 10 bases. The CDR3 length is 13 residues. CDR3 amino acids: CASSSRQLYGYTF. The CDR3 DNA is TGTGCCAGCAGTTCTAGACAGCTCTATGGCTACACCTTC.

The chain joins TRBV5-1 to TRBJ2-6; D possibly corresponds to TRBD1 (5 bases). V lost 4 bases and J 0 bases, leaving 11 bases between the germline ends. The germline gives CDR1 SGHRS, CDR2 YFSETQ. CDR3 length equals 16 residues. The CDR3 DNA reads as TGCGCCAGCAGCCTACAGGTGCCCTCTGGGGCCAACGTCCTGACTTTC. Protein sequence: CASSLQVPSGANVLTF. Using reference TRBV5-1 and TRBJ2-6 for the parts outside the CDR3, the full variable domain is KAGVTQTPRYLIKTRGQQVTLSCSPISGHRSVSWYQQTPGQGLQFLFEYFSETQRNKGNFPGRFSGRQFSNSRSEMNVSTLELGDSALYLCASSLQVPSGANVLTFGAGSRLTVL.

The rearrangement links TRBV7-9 to TRBJ1-4, with TRBD1 identical over 10 bases. Looked up from germline, CDR1 is SEHNR and CDR2 is FQNEAQ (reference sequence). This CDR3 comprises 14 residues. V was pared by 8 bases and J by 8 bases, with 8 bases of the junction left unmatched. The CDR3 nucleotides read TGTGCCAGCGAGACAGGGGGCGCTGGCGAAAAACTGTTTTTT. Residues: CASETGGAGEKLFF.

The chain combines TRBV7-2 with TRBJ1-6; maybe TRBD1 (6 bases). Germline V CDR1 and CDR2: SGHTA, FQGNSA. This CDR3 has 14 amino acids. V lost 5 bases and J 6 bases, leaving 11 bases between the germline ends. The CDR3 loop is CASSTTGSNSPLHF. DNA of the CDR3: TGTGCCAGCAGCACAACAGGGAGTAATTCACCCCTCCACTTT.

This clone is a singleton in its sample. The chain recombines TRBV7-3 with TRBJ1-1; D is unclear. The germline V and J ends were trimmed by 4 bases and 6 bases, with 9 bases remaining between them. From germline, CDR1 is SGHTA and CDR2 FQGTGA. This CDR3 has 12 amino acids. This chain's CDR3 is CASSSPTSEAFF. CDR3 in DNA: TGTGCCAGCAGCTCCCCAACCTCTGAAGCTTTCTTT.

As to this clone: This CDR3 is also generated by other DNA sequences in the sample. The chain carries TRBV7-2 and TRBJ1-5; unclear D gene. This CDR3 spans 14 amino acids. V was shortened by 1 base and J by 2 bases, with 6 bases between the two germline ends. Germline assignment: CDR1 SGHTA and CDR2 FQGNSA. CDR3 region: CASSLEAGNQPQHF. The CDR3 nucleotides are TGTGCCAGCAGCTTAGAAGCGGGCAATCAGCCCCAGCATTTT.

This clone has a single count. This rearrangement joins TRBV6-5 to TRBJ1-3, with TRBD1 identical over 8 bases. The V gene's germline CDR1 is MNHEY and CDR2 SVGAGI. V was pared by 5 bases and J by 3 bases, with 3 bases of the junction left unmatched. The CDR3 spans 14 residues. CDR3 residues: CASSAGQGGNTIYF. In nucleotides, the CDR3 is TGTGCCAGCAGTGCTGGACAGGGTGGAAACACCATATATTTT.

CDR3 DNA: TGTGCCAGCAGTTTTAACAGGGCGTCCTACGAGCAGTACTTC. Its protein product is CASSFNRASYEQYF. The chain links TRBV27 to TRBJ2-7; a possible D gene is TRBD1 (6 bases). Germline-derived CDR1 and CDR2 are MNHEY and SMNVEV (reference sequence). V lost 3 bases and J lost 1, with 10 bases in between. CDR3 length: 14 amino acids.

The gene calls are TRBV15 and TRBJ2-7, with D possibly matching TRBD1 (6 bases). Germline values: CDR1 LNHNV, CDR2 YYDKDF (reference sequence). The CDR3 consists of 13 residues. Deletions cut 8 bases from V and 4 bases from J, with 15 bases between. The CDR3 is CATSTGSTYEQYF. The CDR3 DNA reads TGTGCCACCTCAACAGGGTCGACGTACGAGCAGTACTTC. Using reference TRBV15 and TRBJ2-7 for the parts outside the CDR3, the full variable domain is DAMVIQNPRYQVTQFGKPVTLSCSQTLNHNVMYWYQQKSSQAPKLLFHYYDKDFNNEADTPDNFQSRRPNTSFCFLDIRSPGLGDTAMYLCATSTGSTYEQYFGPGTRLTVT.

This clone occurred a few times. This sequence joins TRBV7-9 and TRBJ2-7; 7 bases align to TRBD2. V shed 5 bases, J shed 3 bases, and the junction held 1 base outside the gene matches. This CDR3 is built from 12 residues. Per the germline V gene, CDR1 is SEHNR and CDR2 is FQNEAQ (reference sequence). CDR3 in amino acids: CASSAGVYEQYF. The CDR3 DNA follows: TGTGCCAGCAGCGCGGGGGTCTACGAGCAGTACTTC.

The chain carries TRBV18 and TRBJ1-1; TRBD1 matches at 7 bases. The CDR3 loop spans 16 amino acids. CDR1 is KGHSH and CDR2 is LQKENI in the germline V gene. J was trimmed by 1 base and V by 2 bases; bases with no gene match: 7. The DNA for the CDR3 is TGTGCCAGCTCACCAGGGACGGGACAGAAGAACACTGAAGCTTTCTTT. This gives the protein CASSPGTGQKNTEAFF.

The chain recombines TRBV9 with TRBJ1-4; 7 nucleotides match TRBD1. Looked up from germline, CDR1 is SGDLS and CDR2 is YYNGEE. CDR3 length: 14 amino acids. V shed 0 bases, J shed 10 bases, and the junction held 6 bases outside the gene matches. DNA of the CDR3: TGTGCCAGCAGCGTAGAAGGGGGCAATCGAAAACTGTTTTTT. Protein: CASSVEGGNRKLFF.